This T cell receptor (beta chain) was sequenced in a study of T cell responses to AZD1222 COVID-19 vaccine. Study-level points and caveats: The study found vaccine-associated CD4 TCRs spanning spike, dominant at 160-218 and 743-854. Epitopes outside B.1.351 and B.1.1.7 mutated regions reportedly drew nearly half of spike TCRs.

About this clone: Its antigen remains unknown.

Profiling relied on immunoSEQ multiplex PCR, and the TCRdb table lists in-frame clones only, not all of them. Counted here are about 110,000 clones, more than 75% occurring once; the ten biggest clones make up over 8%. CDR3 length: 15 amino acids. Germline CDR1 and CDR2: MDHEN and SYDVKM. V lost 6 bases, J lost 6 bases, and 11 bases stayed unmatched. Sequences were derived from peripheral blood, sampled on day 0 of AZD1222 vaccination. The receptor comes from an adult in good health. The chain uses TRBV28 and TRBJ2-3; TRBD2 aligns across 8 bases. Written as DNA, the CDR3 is TGTGCCAGCAGCGCCACTGCGGGAGGATATGATACGCAGTATTTT. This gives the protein CASSATAGGYDTQYF.